This record covers a single T cell receptor beta chain. Per the original data handling: Amplification of reference gene primers was used by the study to estimate nucleated cell counts. TCRdb's copy holds only in-frame clones and misses some; the assay was immunoSEQ multiplex PCR. That table furnishes V, J and clone size, whereas the DNA furnished D and trimming. The sample comprises 150,000 to 200,000 clones, about 83% of which are singletons, and about 9.3% rests with the top ten. The entry originates in a study of blood T cell repertoires in COVID-19. Study-level background: Sources were T cells, B-cell-depleted T cells, or PBMCs; the material itself was cDNA or gDNA.

Per germline, CDR1 MNHNS and CDR2 SASEGT. V shed 2 bases and J shed 5 bases, with 12 bases lying between them. The CDR3 consists of 14 residues. The sequence was obtained from a woman in her 70s with COVID-19, enrolled during active disease. The material sequenced was peripheral blood. The chain recombines TRBV6-1 with TRBJ2-5; D perhaps matches TRBD2 (5 bases). The CDR3 bases are TGTGCCAGCAGTGAACCCACTACGGGGGAGACCCAGTACTTC. Protein product: CASSEPTTGETQYF.